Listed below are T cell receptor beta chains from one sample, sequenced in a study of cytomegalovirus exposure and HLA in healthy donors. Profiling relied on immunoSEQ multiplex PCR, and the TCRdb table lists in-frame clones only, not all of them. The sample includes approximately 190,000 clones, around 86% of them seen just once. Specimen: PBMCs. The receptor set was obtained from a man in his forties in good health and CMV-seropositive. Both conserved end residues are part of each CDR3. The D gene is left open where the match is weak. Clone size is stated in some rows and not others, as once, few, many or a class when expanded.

CDR3 protein: CASRDRDRVDGYTF; CDR3 DNA: TGTGCCAGCAGAGACCGGGACAGGGTTGACGGCTACACCTTC; clone size: few; V gene: TRBV6-6; D gene: TRBD1; J gene: TRBJ1-2
CDR3 protein: CATSSGRAAAGLEAFF; CDR3 DNA: TGTGCCACCAGCAGTGGGCGGGCGGCGGCGGGACTTGAAGCTTTCTTT; clone size: -; V gene: TRBV15; D gene: -; J gene: TRBJ1-1
CDR3 protein: CASSTGTEYSNQPQHF; CDR3 DNA: TGTGCCAGCAGCACCGGGACAGAGTATAGCAATCAGCCCCAGCATTTT; clone size: once; V gene: TRBV5-6; D gene: TRBD1; J gene: TRBJ1-5
CDR3 protein: CATSRPSQGRTEAFF; CDR3 DNA: TGTGCCACCAGCAGGCCTTCACAGGGTAGGACTGAAGCTTTCTTT; clone size: -; V gene: TRBV15; D gene: -; J gene: TRBJ1-1
CDR3 protein: CASSYGGRGLEKLFF; CDR3 DNA: TGTGCCAGCAGTTACGGTGGCAGGGGGCTTGAAAAACTGTTTTTT; clone size: -; V gene: TRBV6-5; D gene: TRBD1; J gene: TRBJ1-4
CDR3 protein: CASSQGPGAGGTDTQYF; CDR3 DNA: TGCGCCAGCAGCCAAGGCCCCGGGGCGGGGGGCACAGATACGCAGTATTTT; clone size: -; V gene: TRBV4-3; D gene: TRBD2; J gene: TRBJ2-3
CDR3 protein: CASSPDVAKGQYF; CDR3 DNA: TGTGCCAGCTCGCCGGACGTTGCGAAGGGGCAGTACTTC; clone size: -; V gene: TRBV18; D gene: -; J gene: TRBJ2-5
CDR3 protein: CASSVKGANVLTF; CDR3 DNA: TGTGCCAGCAGCGTAAAAGGGGCCAACGTCCTGACTTTC; clone size: -; V gene: TRBV7-2; D gene: -; J gene: TRBJ2-6
CDR3 protein: CASSIGATLTGEAFF; CDR3 DNA: TGTGCCAGTAGTATTGGCGCAACCCTCACAGGGGAAGCTTTCTTT; clone size: -; V gene: TRBV19; D gene: -; J gene: TRBJ1-1
CDR3 protein: CAWDRPGQGLSKWVNTEAFF; CDR3 DNA: TGTGCCTGGGACCGCCCGGGACAGGGTCTTTCGAAGTGGGTGAACACTGAAGCTTTCTTT; clone size: -; V gene: TRBV30; D gene: TRBD1; J gene: TRBJ1-1
CDR3 protein: CASRQPQHF; CDR3 DNA: TGTGCCAGCCGGCAGCCCCAGCATTTT; clone size: few; V gene: TRBV27; D gene: -; J gene: TRBJ1-5